These 24 T cell receptor beta chains were sequenced from one sample in a study of cytomegalovirus exposure and HLA in healthy donors. With 60 Vbeta and 13 Jbeta primers, the PCR was carried out. Generated by immunoSEQ multiplex PCR, the TCRdb table keeps only in-frame clones and is missing some. Of some 190,000 clones in the sample, 60% to 80% were seen once. The sequencing sample was made of PBMCs. Every receptor here comes from a woman aged 18-30 years in good health and CMV-seronegative.

This sequence joins TRBV5-1 and TRBJ2-7; D remains ambiguous. This CDR3 region has 18 residues. The V and J ends lost 3 bases and 0 bases respectively, with 22 bases between them. The V gene's germline CDR1 is SGHRS and CDR2 YFSETQ. CDR3 sequence (DNA): TGCGCCAGCAGCTCACTTAGGCTGATGGGCCAAAGCTCCTACGAGCAGTACTTC. It translates to CASSSLRLMGQSSYEQYF.

The V and J genes are TRBV28 and TRBJ1-2; TRBD1 might be the D (5 bases). The germline V and J ends were trimmed by 8 bases and 4 bases, with 23 bases remaining between them. The CDR3 is 16 amino acids. Germline values: CDR1 MDHEN, CDR2 SYDVKM. CDR3 sequence: CASSHPRQGRIYGYTF. CDR3 nucleotides: TGTGCCAGCTCCCATCCTCGGCAGGGAAGGATCTATGGCTACACCTTC.

The rearrangement links TRBV19 to TRBJ2-2; maybe TRBD2 (5 bases). There are 15 residues in the CDR3. CDR1 is LNHDA, CDR2 SQIVND, per germline (reference sequence). The V end was cut by 10 bases, the J end by 1 base, with 16 bases between. The CDR3 spells CATEGSERNTGELFF. In DNA form, the CDR3 reads TGTGCCACCGAGGGTAGCGAAAGGAACACCGGGGAGCTGTTTTTT.

A few counts support this clone. This rearrangement joins TRBV28 to TRBJ1-2; tentative D call: TRBD1 (6 bases). The CDR3 has 13 residues. V was cut by 6 bases and J by 2 bases, with 10 bases left in between. Germline CDR1 reads MDHEN; CDR2 reads SYDVKM. CDR3 DNA: TGTGCCAGCAGGAAAGGGGGAAACTATGGCTACACCTTC. It specifies CASRKGGNYGYTF.

This sequence joins TRBV6-1 and TRBJ1-1; 8 bases fit TRBD1. Germline V gene data show CDR1 as MNHNS and CDR2 as SASEGT. This CDR3 is 13 amino acids long. With 10 bases clipped from V and 5 bases from J, the junction kept 9 bases outside the gene matches. CDR3 amino acids: CAIRQGKGTEAFF. The CDR3 DNA reads as TGTGCCATCCGACAGGGGAAGGGAACTGAAGCTTTCTTT.

This clone was seen only once. The chain has TRBV28 and TRBJ2-7, with D maybe TRBD1 (6 bases). The V gene's germline CDR1 is MDHEN and CDR2 SYDVKM. The V end lost 6 bases, the J end lost 0 bases, and 18 bases lay between the germline ends. This CDR3 is built from 16 residues. CDR3 nucleotides: TGTGCCAGCAGAGATACGGGACACCTAAACTCCTACGAGCAGTACTTC. Protein product: CASRDTGHLNSYEQYF.

CDR3 sequence (DNA): TGTGCCTGGATACGGGGTTACACTGAAGCTTTCTTT. Translating gives CAWIRGYTEAFF. J is TRBJ1-1 and V is TRBV30; no definite D call. The germline V and J ends were trimmed by 4 bases and 3 bases, with 9 bases remaining between them. The CDR3 runs 12 residues. Per germline, CDR1 GTSNPN and CDR2 SVGIG (reference sequence).

The chain employs TRBV7-2 and TRBJ1-5; tentatively, D is TRBD1 (6 bases). Germline CDR1 is SGHTA and CDR2 is FQGNSA. This CDR3 comprises 13 residues. Trimming removed 5 bases from V and 5 bases from J, with 10 bases in between. For the CDR3, the DNA is TGTGCCAGCAGCCTCTGGACAGATCAGCCCCAGCATTTT. Its translation: CASSLWTDQPQHF.

The gene calls are TRBV15 and TRBJ1-1, with D possibly matching TRBD1 (6 bases). V was trimmed by 5 bases and J by 0 bases, leaving 13 bases between them. This CDR3 is built from 15 residues. The V gene's germline CDR1 is LNHNV and CDR2 YYDKDF (reference sequence). For the CDR3, the DNA is TGTGCCACCAGCCACCTGGGGGACATGAACACTGAAGCTTTCTTT. Translation gives CATSHLGDMNTEAFF.

This sequence joins TRBV4-2 and TRBJ2-5; D is uncertain. The CDR3 is 12 residues long. Trimming pared 1 base from V and 5 bases from J, leaving 5 bases between. Germline CDR1 LGHNA, CDR2 YNFKEQ. CDR3 sequence: CASSQARETQYF. The CDR3 bases are TGTGCCAGCAGCCAAGCTAGGGAGACCCAGTACTTC.

The rearrangement joins TRBV19 to TRBJ1-5; unclear D gene. Trimming left V 9 bases short and J 0 bases short, with 12 bases between. The germline V gene encodes CDR1 LNHDA and CDR2 SQIVND (reference sequence). The CDR3 has 14 amino acids. The CDR3 bases are TGTGCCAGCCTCTCACATAATAGCAATCAGCCCCAGCATTTT. Residues: CASLSHNSNQPQHF.

This clone was seen once. The V call is TRBV7-8, the J call TRBJ1-1; D gene unclear. Germline V gene sequence: CDR1 SGHVS, CDR2 FQNEAQ. This CDR3 spans 13 amino acids. V shed 7 bases and J shed 12 bases, with 21 bases lying between them. The CDR3 sequence is CASTQLPGGEPFF. CDR3 sequence (DNA): TGTGCCAGCACCCAACTGCCCGGCGGGGAGCCTTTCTTT.

This chain links TRBV4-2 with TRBJ2-7; 9 positions agree with TRBD2. The CDR3 is 15 amino acids. V gave up 0 bases and J gave up 5 bases; unmatched junction bases: 5. Germline V CDR1 and CDR2: LGHNA, YNFKEQ. CDR3 bases: TGTGCCAGCAGCCAAGAATCGGGACTAGCTCACGAGCAGTACTTC. Protein: CASSQESGLAHEQYF.

The rearrangement joins TRBV6-5 to TRBJ2-5, with 7 bases aligning to TRBD2. V trimming: 8 bases; J trimming: 0 bases; junction bases outside the gene matches: 3. CDR1 is MNHEY, CDR2 SVGAGI, per germline. CDR3 length: 13 residues. As DNA, the CDR3 is TGTGCCAGCCTAGCGGCCGACCAAGAGACCCAGTACTTC. It translates to CASLAADQETQYF.

The CDR3 sequence: CASSRYRVEGETQYF. The CDR3 DNA sequence: TGTGCCAGTAGTCGTTACAGGGTAGAGGGGGAGACCCAGTACTTC. This chain joins TRBV19 and TRBJ2-5; maybe TRBD1 (6 bases). The V end was cut by 5 bases, the J end by 5 bases, with 18 bases between. CDR3 length: 15 residues. Germline V gene data show CDR1 as LNHDA and CDR2 as SQIVND (reference sequence).

The rearrangement uses TRBV2 and TRBJ1-5; the D gene is possibly TRBD1 (6 bases). Germline assignment: CDR1 SNHLY and CDR2 FYNNEI. Trimming stripped 11 bases from V and 0 bases from J, with 14 bases between. CDR3 length: 14 amino acids. For the CDR3, the DNA is TGTGCCTCCCAACAGGGTTATAGCAATCAGCCCCAGCATTTT. It yields the protein CASQQGYSNQPQHF.

V is TRBV9 and J is TRBJ1-2; no firm D call. Germline V gene lookup returns CDR1 SGDLS and CDR2 YYNGEE. The CDR3 runs 11 residues. The germline V and J ends were trimmed by 3 bases and 8 bases, with 8 bases remaining between them. The CDR3 here is CASSARGGYTF. In DNA, the CDR3 is TGTGCCAGCAGCGCGCGGGGAGGCTACACCTTC.

The J gene is TRBJ1-6, the V gene TRBV2; D remains unclear. The CDR3 spans 12 residues. CDR1 and CDR2 (germline): SNHLY, FYNNEI. V shed 8 bases and J shed 9 bases, with 11 bases lying between them. CDR3 coding DNA: TGTGCCAGCTTAGGAGGGATTTCACCCCTCCACTTT. It is translated as CASLGGISPLHF.

The CDR3 nucleotides are TGCAGCGTCCGATCTAGCGGGAGTAGCACAGATACGCAGTATTTT. Protein sequence: CSVRSSGSSTDTQYF. This rearrangement joins TRBV29-1 to TRBJ2-3; TRBD2 matches at 10 bases. With V trimmed by 6 bases and J by 0 bases, 6 bases remained unmatched. The CDR3 runs to 15 residues. Germline V CDR1 and CDR2: SQVTM, ANQGSEA.

The V and J genes are TRBV6-6 and TRBJ1-1; D is uncertain. The germline V gene encodes CDR1 MNHNY and CDR2 SVGAGI (reference sequence). The CDR3 sequence is 12 residues long. V was pared by 9 bases and J by 4 bases, with 12 bases between. This chain's CDR3 is CASRPRGTEAFF. CDR3 DNA sequence: TGTGCCAGTAGGCCCCGGGGCACTGAAGCTTTCTTT.

This chain joins TRBV7-9 and TRBJ1-1; D gene unclear. Germline-derived CDR1 and CDR2 are SEHNR and FQNEAQ (reference sequence). Trimming pared 1 base from V and 1 base from J, leaving 10 bases between. This CDR3 has 15 residues. The CDR3 sequence: CASSLVTYGNTEAFF. The CDR3, as DNA: TGTGCCAGCAGCTTAGTTACTTACGGGAACACTGAAGCTTTCTTT.

This clone is a singleton in its sample. The genes are TRBV4-1 and TRBJ1-5, with 9 bases fitting TRBD1. Unmatched junction bases numbered 7, after V lost 6 bases and J lost 4 bases. Germline V gene sequence: CDR1 MGHRA, CDR2 YSYEKL. The CDR3 has 15 amino acids. The CDR3 loop is CASRAVGQGNQPQHF. The CDR3 nucleotides read TGCGCCAGCAGGGCAGTCGGACAGGGGAATCAGCCCCAGCATTTT.

V usage is TRBV6-1 and J usage is TRBJ2-5; 12 bases agree with TRBD1. Germline CDR1 reads MNHNS; CDR2 reads SASEGT. This CDR3 contains 15 residues. J lost 6 bases, V lost 3 bases, and 5 bases had no gene match. The CDR3 sequence: CASSEPGQGAQTQYF. Here the CDR3 DNA reads TGTGCCAGCAGTGAGCCGGGACAGGGGGCCCAGACCCAGTACTTC.

This chain uses TRBV29-1 with TRBJ2-1; tentatively, D is TRBD2 (7 bases). Trimming left V 6 bases short and J 2 bases short, with 11 bases between. Per germline, CDR1 SQVTM and CDR2 ANQGSEA. The CDR3 sequence is 13 residues long. This chain's CDR3 is CSVGRDTYNEQFF. The CDR3 DNA sequence: TGCAGCGTGGGGAGGGACACCTACAATGAGCAGTTCTTC.